Each of the 20 T cell receptor beta chains below was sequenced from the same sample in a study of human T cells and chemical hapten exposure. TCRdb re-called the RACE reads with MiXCR, one entry per CDR3 protein. The sample contains approximately 320,000 distinct CDR3 sequences, 5.5% of which appear only once. Time point noted: pre-sensitization, week 0. The treatment was: therapeutic diphenylcyclopropenone sensitization with weekly scalp DPC. The sample here was whole blood, taken in connection with sensitization to the hapten diphenylcyclopropenone (DPC). These receptors all stem from a woman aged 18-29 years with alopecia areata. Some clones in this sample may be carry-over from other donors' samples.

This clonotype was counted ten times or more. This chain's CDR3 is CASSLIGLDHSGELFF. Here the CDR3 DNA reads TGTGCCAGCAGCTTAATAGGGCTAGACCATTCCGGGGAGCTGTTTTTT. The chain combines TRBV7-3 with TRBJ2-2; D is uncertain. V was pared by 1 base and J by 6 bases, with 15 bases between. This CDR3 spans 16 amino acids. Per germline, CDR1 SGHTA and CDR2 FQGTGA.

This clonotype was counted at least ten times. The chain recombines TRBV7-2 with TRBJ2-3; 12 positions agree with TRBD2. CDR1 and CDR2 from the germline V gene are SGHTA and FQGNSA. V was pared by 5 bases and J by 5 bases, with 5 bases of the junction left unmatched. This CDR3 is 15 amino acids long. CDR3 bases: TGTGCCAGCAGCCGTGAGACTAGCGGGGGAGATACGCAGTATTTT. Translating it yields CASSRETSGGDTQYF.

This clonotype was seen many times. The J gene is TRBJ1-2, the V gene TRBV10-3; D ambiguous. The CDR3 extends over 15 amino acids. Trimming took 4 bases from V and 5 from J, leaving 17 bases between them. Looked up from germline, CDR1 is ENHRY and CDR2 is SYGVKD. CDR3 protein: CAISVLGLPEYGYTF. In nucleotides, the CDR3 is TGTGCCATCAGTGTCCTGGGCCTTCCTGAGTATGGCTACACCTTC.

There are many counts of this clonotype. This chain joins TRBV18 and TRBJ1-1, with D perhaps TRBD1 (5 bases). The CDR3 spans 15 residues. Trimming took off 2 bases at V and 3 bases at J, with 13 bases between the two ends. Germline V gene sequence: CDR1 KGHSH, CDR2 LQKENI. Here the CDR3 reads CASSPTSGADTEAFF. CDR3 nucleotide sequence: TGTGCCAGCTCACCAACGAGTGGGGCGGACACTGAAGCTTTCTTT. The whole variable domain, filled in from reference TRBV18 and TRBJ1-1, reads NAGVMQNPRHLVRRRGQEARLRCSPMKGHSHVYWYRQLPEEGLKFMVYLQKENIIDESGMPKERFSAEFPKEGPSILRIQQVVRGDSAAYFCASSPTSGADTEAFFGQGTRLTVV.

This clonotype was found a few times. The chain has TRBV2 and TRBJ1-6; 7 nucleotides agree with TRBD1. The CDR3 totals 15 residues. V was pared by 4 bases and J by 5 bases, with 5 bases of the junction left unmatched. Per the germline V gene, CDR1 is SNHLY and CDR2 is FYNNEI. CDR3 sequence: CASSAGTADNSPLHF. Here the CDR3 DNA reads TGTGCCAGCAGTGCCGGGACAGCTGATAATTCACCCCTCCACTTT.

The genes are TRBV20-1 and TRBJ2-3; D is uncertain. This CDR3 is 14 amino acids long. The V and J ends lost 1 base and 6 bases respectively, with 14 bases between them. Germline V gene data show CDR1 as DFQATT and CDR2 as SNEGSKA (reference sequence). Here the CDR3 reads CSARVETRSDTQYF. The CDR3 nucleotides are TGCAGTGCTAGAGTGGAGACCCGGTCCGATACGCAGTATTTT.

This clonotype was counted only a few times. This chain uses TRBV3-1 with TRBJ1-3, with no clear D. Germline-derived CDR1 and CDR2 are LGHDT and YNNKEL (reference sequence). The CDR3 totals 18 residues. The ends were cut back, 0 bases at V and 0 bases at J, with 15 bases in the middle. CDR3 sequence (DNA): TGTGCCAGCAGCCAAGATTCGAGCACTACCTTCTCTGGAAACACCATATATTTT. It codes for CASSQDSSTTFSGNTIYF.

This clonotype was found many times. This CDR3 reads CASSRRDRQSYGYTF. The CDR3 DNA is TGTGCCAGCAGCCGACGGGACAGGCAAAGCTATGGCTACACCTTC. The rearrangement links TRBV6-6 to TRBJ1-2; the match to TRBD1 covers 8 bases. The ends lost 6 bases at V and 4 bases at J; junction bases unmatched: 10. Germline V gene sequence: CDR1 MNHNY, CDR2 SVGAGI (reference sequence). The CDR3 is 15 residues long.

The table lists this clonotype with a few counts. This rearrangement joins TRBV5-1 to TRBJ1-3, with D possibly being TRBD1 (6 bases). From germline, CDR1 is SGHRS and CDR2 YFSETQ. This CDR3 has 15 residues. Trimming took off 3 bases at V and 2 bases at J, with 12 bases between the two ends. The CDR3 nucleotides read TGCGCCAGCAGCTCCCAGGGGAGGGCTGGAAACACCATATATTTT. Protein sequence: CASSSQGRAGNTIYF.

The chain carries TRBV18 and TRBJ1-2; no clear D. The V end lost 3 bases, the J end lost 7 bases, and 9 bases lay between the germline ends. The germline gives CDR1 KGHSH, CDR2 LQKENI. There are 12 residues in the CDR3. The CDR3 loop reads CASSPEAGGYTF. As DNA, the CDR3 is TGTGCCAGCTCACCGGAGGCTGGTGGCTACACCTTC.

The chain carries TRBV4-3 and TRBJ2-1, with D unclear. This CDR3 comprises 17 residues. CDR1 is LGHNA and CDR2 is YSLEER in the germline V gene. The ends were cut back, 1 base at V and 4 bases at J, with 17 bases in the middle. CDR3 nucleotide sequence: TGCGCCAGCAGCCAAGTGACCCCAACCACCGGTTACAATGAGCAGTTCTTC. This sequence encodes CASSQVTPTTGYNEQFF.

The table lists this clonotype with many counts. V is TRBV5-6 and J is TRBJ1-2, with D unresolved. Germline V CDR1 and CDR2: SGHDT, YYEEEE. The CDR3 is 15 amino acids. The V end lost 1 base, the J end lost 2 bases, and 12 bases lay between the germline ends. The CDR3 sequence is CASSLFDIRNYGYTF. CDR3 DNA sequence: TGTGCCAGCAGCTTGTTTGACATACGGAACTATGGCTACACCTTC. Based on the CDR3 plus reference TRBV5-6 and TRBJ1-2, the full variable domain is DAGVTQSPTHLIKTRGQQVTLRCSPKSGHDTVSWYQQALGQGPQFIFQYYEEEERQRGNFPDRFSGHQFPNYSSELNVNALLLGDSALYLCASSLFDIRNYGYTFGSGTRLTVV.

The rearrangement joins TRBV7-8 to TRBJ2-3; 7 bases are a match to TRBD2. This CDR3 spans 19 amino acids. With V trimmed by 0 bases and J by 2 bases, 14 bases remained unmatched. The germline V gene encodes CDR1 SGHVS and CDR2 FQNEAQ. CDR3 in DNA: TGTGCCAGCAGCTTAGCCGGGTCCCTCCGGACTAGACTCACAGATACGCAGTATTTT. It translates to CASSLAGSLRTRLTDTQYF.

The chain employs TRBV11-2 and TRBJ1-3, with D possibly TRBD1 on 6 matching bases. V lost 3 bases, J lost 0 bases, and 15 bases lay in between. The CDR3 covers 17 residues. Germline loops: CDR1 SGHAT, CDR2 FQNNGV. CDR3 in amino acids: CASSFPTDRNSGNTIYF. The CDR3 DNA reads as TGTGCCAGCAGCTTCCCGACCGACAGGAACTCTGGAAACACCATATATTTT.

This clonotype has only a few counts. The chain has TRBV7-6 and TRBJ2-3; 8 bases line up with TRBD1. The CDR3 spans 16 residues. Trimming at V came to 4 bases and at J to 3 bases, leaving 9 bases not matched to a gene. The germline V gene has CDR1 SGHVS and CDR2 FNYEAQ. As DNA, the CDR3 is TGTGCCAGCAGCTCCCGGACAGGGTTAGAGACAGATACGCAGTATTTT. Its translation: CASSSRTGLETDTQYF.

This clonotype occurred many times. This chain connects TRBV2 to TRBJ1-5; D gene ambiguous. The CDR3 extends over 14 amino acids. V gave up 4 bases and J gave up 4 bases, with 11 bases separating them. Per the germline V gene, CDR1 is SNHLY and CDR2 is FYNNEI. The CDR3 here is CASSVGRRNQPQHF. Written as DNA, the CDR3 is TGTGCCAGCAGTGTTGGAAGGAGGAATCAGCCCCAGCATTTT. The full variable domain, in which reference TRBV2 and TRBJ1-5 provide the parts outside the CDR3, is EPEVTQTPSHQVTQMGQEVILRCVPISNHLYFYWYRQILGQKVEFLVSFYNNEISEKSEIFDDQFSVERPDGSNFTLKIRSTKLEDSAMYFCASSVGRRNQPQHFGDGTRLSIL.

The chain carries TRBV6-5 and TRBJ2-1; 9 bases map to TRBD1. CDR3 length: 15 residues. Germline CDR1 is MNHEY and CDR2 is SVGAGI. V lost 6 bases, J lost 7 bases, and 10 bases stayed unmatched. The CDR3 is CASRETGGNRNEQFF. CDR3 nucleotide sequence: TGTGCCAGCAGGGAAACAGGGGGCAATAGAAATGAGCAGTTCTTC.

This clonotype was recorded a few times. The rearrangement uses TRBV5-1 and TRBJ1-2, with D unresolved. Germline CDR1 and CDR2: SGHRS and YFSETQ. Trimming shortened V by 1 base and J by 5 bases, and 12 bases separated the two germline ends. CDR3 length equals 14 residues. This chain's CDR3 is CASSLRWIPYGYTF. The DNA of the CDR3 is TGCGCCAGCAGCTTGCGATGGATACCTTATGGCTACACCTTC.

V gene TRBV20-1 combines with J gene TRBJ1-2; D is perhaps TRBD1 (5 bases). This CDR3 is 14 amino acids long. Trimming shortened V by 6 bases and J by 3 bases, and 17 bases separated the two germline ends. Germline values: CDR1 DFQATT, CDR2 SNEGSKA (reference sequence). Here the CDR3 DNA reads TGCAGTGCAACTCGTCCAGGGTATGACTATGGCTACACCTTC. Protein: CSATRPGYDYGYTF.

This clonotype came up many times. The rearrangement uses TRBV7-9 and TRBJ2-3, with TRBD1 matching 8 bases. The V segment lost 2 bases and the J segment 0 bases; nucleotides outside the gene matches: 7. The germline CDR1 and CDR2 sequences are SEHNR and FQNEAQ (reference sequence). The CDR3 contains 17 residues. The CDR3 is CASSLISRTGSTDTQYF. The CDR3 bases are TGTGCCAGCAGCTTAATCTCCAGGACAGGGAGCACAGATACGCAGTATTTT. Drawing the rest from reference TRBV7-9 and TRBJ2-3, the complete variable domain is DTGVSQNPRHKITKRGQNVTFRCDPISEHNRLYWYRQTLGQGPEFLTYFQNEAQLEKSRLLSDRFSAERPKGSFSTLEIQRTEQGDSAMYLCASSLISRTGSTDTQYFGPGTRLTVL.